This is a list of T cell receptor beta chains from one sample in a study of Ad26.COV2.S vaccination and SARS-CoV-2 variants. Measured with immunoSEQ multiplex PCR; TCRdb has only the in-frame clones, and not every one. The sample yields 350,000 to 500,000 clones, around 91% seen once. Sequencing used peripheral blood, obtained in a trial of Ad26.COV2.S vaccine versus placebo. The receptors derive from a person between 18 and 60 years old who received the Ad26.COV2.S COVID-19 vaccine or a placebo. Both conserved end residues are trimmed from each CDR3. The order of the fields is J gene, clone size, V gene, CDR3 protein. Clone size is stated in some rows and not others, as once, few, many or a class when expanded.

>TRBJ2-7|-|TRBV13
ASSATYEQY
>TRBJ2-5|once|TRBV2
ASTSRTLSIETQY
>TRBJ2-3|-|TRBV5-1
ASSPSGTSAFPGMQY
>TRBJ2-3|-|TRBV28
ASSLGRDRTDTQY
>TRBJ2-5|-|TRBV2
ASSPREVWETQY
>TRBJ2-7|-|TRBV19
ASSISGTYEQY
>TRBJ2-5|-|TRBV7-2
ASSLAEGETQY
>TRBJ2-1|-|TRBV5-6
ASSGDTGTEYNEQF
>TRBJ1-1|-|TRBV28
ATIFNTEAF
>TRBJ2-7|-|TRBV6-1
ASSGGFSGTTYEQY
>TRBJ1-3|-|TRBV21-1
ASSKLMTGVLEHSGNTIY
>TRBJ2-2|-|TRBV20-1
SASPGQGENTGELF
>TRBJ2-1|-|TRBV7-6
ASSSGGLAAYNEQF
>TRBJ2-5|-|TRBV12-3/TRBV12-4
ASGGGQETQY
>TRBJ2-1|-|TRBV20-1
SASTGSTYNEQF
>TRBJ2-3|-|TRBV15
ATSRDRGGTDTQY
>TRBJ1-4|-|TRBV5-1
ASSGGTGVEKLF
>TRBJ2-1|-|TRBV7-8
ASSLSRLAGDNEQF
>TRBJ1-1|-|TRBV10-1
ASTRFGQTTLSTEAF
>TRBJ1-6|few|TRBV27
ASSFFVGNSPLH
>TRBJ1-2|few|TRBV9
ASSGQSGYT
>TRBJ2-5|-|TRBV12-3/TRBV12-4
ASSLGAQETQY
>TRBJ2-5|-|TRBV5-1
ASRTGQGQETQY
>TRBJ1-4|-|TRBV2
ASNADRLLSSEKLF
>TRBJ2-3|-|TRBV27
ASSWISTDTQY
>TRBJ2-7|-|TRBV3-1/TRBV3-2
ASSNPGLAPYEQY
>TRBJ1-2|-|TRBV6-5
ASTRDREGGYT
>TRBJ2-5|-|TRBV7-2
ASSSIAGELGTQY
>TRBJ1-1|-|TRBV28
ASSSARLNTEAF
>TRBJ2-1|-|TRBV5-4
ASSLARGGEQF
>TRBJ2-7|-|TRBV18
ASSPNTGVSYEQY
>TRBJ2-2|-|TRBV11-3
ASSPNQRTGELF
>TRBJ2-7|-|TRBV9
ASSVAGQGVNEQY
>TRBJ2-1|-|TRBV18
ASSLAPQHNEQF
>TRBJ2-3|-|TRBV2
ASSTTSGADTQY
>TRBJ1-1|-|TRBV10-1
ASNCGTPEAF
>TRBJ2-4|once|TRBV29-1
SVKGQGEDIQY
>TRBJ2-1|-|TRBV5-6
ASSLGTDEQF
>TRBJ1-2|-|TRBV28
ASSFGRNYGYT
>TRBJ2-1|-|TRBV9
ASSVVGSGNEQF
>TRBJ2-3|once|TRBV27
ASSRTSGSGDTQY
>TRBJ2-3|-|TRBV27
ASSLSGFTDTQY
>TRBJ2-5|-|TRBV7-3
ASSQGPEETQY
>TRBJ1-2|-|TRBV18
ASSPKDLLDGYT
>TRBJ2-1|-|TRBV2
ASITGHF
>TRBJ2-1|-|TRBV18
ASSPQGSSYNEQF
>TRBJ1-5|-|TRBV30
AWSSGGAGNQPQH
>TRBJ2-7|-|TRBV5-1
ASSLEVSYEQY
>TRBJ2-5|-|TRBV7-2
ASSLRTSGRAWETQY
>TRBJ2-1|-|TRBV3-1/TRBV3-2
ASSQGFGGASSYNEQF
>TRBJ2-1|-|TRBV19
ASSVRLGSYNEQF
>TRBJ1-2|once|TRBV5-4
ASSSDREVNYGYT
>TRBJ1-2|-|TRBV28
ASSLGRSNYGYT
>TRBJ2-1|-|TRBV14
ASSQESTRGGSNEQF
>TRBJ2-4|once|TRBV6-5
ASSYSMTDRDIQY
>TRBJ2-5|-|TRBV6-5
ASSTVTRETQY